This entry lists 18 T cell receptor beta chains sequenced from one sample in a study of cytomegalovirus exposure and HLA in healthy donors. Both 60 Vbeta primers and 13 Jbeta primers went into the PCR. Assay used: immunoSEQ multiplex PCR; TCRdb lists only in-frame clones, some missing. The sample consists of around 130,000 clones, around 72% of them appearing once. Material for sequencing was PBMCs. These receptors were taken from a middle-aged woman in good health and CMV-seronegative.

The gene calls are TRBV29-1 and TRBJ2-1; TRBD2 matches 14 bases. V lost 6 bases, J lost 0 bases, and 4 bases stayed unmatched. The germline gives CDR1 SQVTM, CDR2 ANQGSEA. The CDR3 loop spans 16 amino acids. The CDR3, as DNA: TGCAGCGTCCCCGGGACTAGCGGGAGCTCCTACAATGAGCAGTTCTTC. The encoded protein is CSVPGTSGSSYNEQFF.

The chain carries TRBV6-1 and TRBJ2-7; a possible D gene is TRBD2 (7 bases). Germline assignment: CDR1 MNHNS and CDR2 SASEGT. V dropped 8 bases and J dropped 0 bases, with 17 bases sitting between them. The CDR3 contains 15 residues. The CDR3 sequence is CASFTGGGSSYEQYF. The CDR3 DNA is TGTGCCAGCTTTACAGGCGGGGGCAGCTCCTACGAGCAGTACTTC.

The chain joins TRBV7-9 to TRBJ1-3, with D possibly being TRBD1 (6 bases). V was cut by 8 bases and J by 4 bases, with 24 bases left in between. The CDR3 has 17 amino acids. CDR1 SEHNR and CDR2 FQNEAQ come from the germline V gene (reference sequence). The CDR3 nucleotides read TGTGCCAGCCAAATAAGGGGGGGGTCTGCGGCAGGAAACACCATATATTTT. This encodes CASQIRGGSAAGNTIYF.

The chain joins TRBV28 to TRBJ2-5; 9 bases agree with TRBD2. The CDR3 spans 17 residues. Germline loops: CDR1 MDHEN, CDR2 SYDVKM. Trimming took 6 bases from V and 3 from J; bases not matched to a gene: 14. CDR3 in amino acids: CASSPPTEREAKETQYF. The CDR3 DNA is TGTGCCAGCAGCCCACCGACGGAGCGGGAGGCAAAAGAGACCCAGTACTTC.

V gene TRBV18 combines with J gene TRBJ1-1; no clear D. Germline V gene sequence: CDR1 KGHSH, CDR2 LQKENI. The germline V and J ends were trimmed by 1 base and 1 base, with 13 bases remaining between them. This CDR3 is built from 16 residues. CDR3 loop: CASSPQPVQENTEAFF. The CDR3 DNA follows: TGTGCCAGCTCACCACAGCCAGTTCAGGAGAACACTGAAGCTTTCTTT.

The chain combines TRBV5-4 with TRBJ2-3; maybe TRBD2 (6 bases). The germline V gene has CDR1 SGHNT and CDR2 YYREEE (reference sequence). Trimming stripped 3 bases from V and 4 bases from J, with 18 bases between. This CDR3 comprises 16 residues. CDR3 bases: TGTGCCAGCAGCTCCGTAGCGGCGTTCAGCGCAGATACGCAGTATTTT. Translated: CASSSVAAFSADTQYF.

By share, this clone ranks as medium-sized. The chain is built from TRBV28 and TRBJ2-7; TRBD2 aligns across 10 bases. The germline V gene encodes CDR1 MDHEN and CDR2 SYDVKM. The CDR3 contains 17 residues. V shed 4 bases and J 0 bases; nucleotides not matched to a gene: 9. The CDR3, as DNA: TGTGCCAGCAGTTCAACCTTTAGCGGGGGGATCTCCTACGAGCAGTACTTC. Translated: CASSSTFSGGISYEQYF.

This chain links TRBV9 with TRBJ2-3, with TRBD2 matching 11 bases. Per the germline V gene, CDR1 is SGDLS and CDR2 is YYNGEE. The CDR3 has 18 amino acids. V was pared by 3 bases and J by 1 base, with 10 bases of the junction left unmatched. In DNA, the CDR3 is TGTGCCAGCAGCGCCTTCTCCACGACTAGCGGGGGCACAGATACGCAGTATTTT. It encodes CASSAFSTTSGGTDTQYF.

This chain links TRBV6-5 with TRBJ1-6; TRBD1 might be the D (6 bases). Germline CDR1 and CDR2: MNHEY and SVGAGI. CDR3 length equals 14 residues. V gave up 5 bases and J gave up 9 bases, with 14 bases separating them. CDR3 loop: CASSQQGPRSPLHF. CDR3 DNA: TGTGCCAGCAGTCAACAGGGACCCCGTTCACCCCTCCACTTT.

The J gene is TRBJ2-5, the V gene TRBV30; the match to TRBD2 covers 7 bases. The V gene's germline CDR1 is GTSNPN and CDR2 SVGIG (reference sequence). V shed 2 bases, J shed 2 bases, and the junction held 5 bases outside the gene matches. The CDR3 extends over 14 amino acids. DNA for the CDR3: TGTGCCTGGAGTATGGGAGCGGGACAAGAGACCCAGTACTTC. Translating it yields CAWSMGAGQETQYF.

The chain recombines TRBV11-3 with TRBJ2-5, with a tentative D call TRBD1 (6 bases). CDR3 length: 17 residues. In germline, CDR1 is SGHNT, CDR2 YENEEA. The V and J ends lost 0 bases and 2 bases respectively, with 16 bases between them. The CDR3: CASSLEAGALGQETQYF. Written as DNA, the CDR3 is TGTGCCAGCAGCTTAGAGGCAGGGGCACTTGGACAAGAGACCCAGTACTTC.

This chain's CDR3 is CASRNLNGRDDSGYTF. The CDR3 DNA reads as TGTGCCAGCCGGAATTTGAATGGCCGGGATGACTCGGGCTACACCTTC. The chain uses TRBV2 and TRBJ1-2; D gene unclear. CDR3 length: 16 amino acids. V was shortened by 8 bases and J by 8 bases, with 27 bases between the two germline ends. The germline V gene has CDR1 SNHLY and CDR2 FYNNEI.

The chain carries TRBV16 and TRBJ1-1; D is possibly TRBD1 (5 bases). Germline V lookup: CDR1 KGHSY, CDR2 FQNENV. The ends were cut back, 4 bases at V and 2 bases at J, with 8 bases in the middle. The CDR3 loop spans 13 amino acids. The CDR3 DNA reads TGTGCCAGCAGCCGCACAGGTAACACTGAAGCTTTCTTT. Translation gives CASSRTGNTEAFF.

This chain joins TRBV9 and TRBJ2-1; 10 bases match TRBD2. There are 15 residues in the CDR3. Germline CDR1 is SGDLS and CDR2 is YYNGEE. Trimming at V came to 4 bases and at J to 5 bases, leaving 6 bases not matched to a gene. CDR3 coding DNA: TGTGCCAGCAGCCTCAGCGGGAGGGGCCACAATGAGCAGTTCTTC. This gives the protein CASSLSGRGHNEQFF.

The rearrangement joins TRBV7-9 to TRBJ2-1, with D perhaps matching TRBD2 (5 bases). The V gene's germline CDR1 is SEHNR and CDR2 FQNEAQ (reference sequence). This CDR3 has 15 residues. The V gene lost 6 bases and the J gene lost 6 bases, with 18 bases spanning the gap. The CDR3, as DNA: TGTGCCAGCAGTCGAAGCCGGGGTGTCGGCAATGAGCAGTTCTTC. Translating gives CASSRSRGVGNEQFF.

This clone occurred a few times. V usage is TRBV28 and J usage is TRBJ1-2; no clear D gene. The CDR3 contains 12 residues. V gave up 5 bases and J gave up 3 bases, with 7 bases separating them. The germline V gene has CDR1 MDHEN and CDR2 SYDVKM. In DNA form, the CDR3 reads TGTGCCAGCAGTCCCTCCTACTATGGCTACACCTTC. The encoded protein is CASSPSYYGYTF.

The CDR3 loop reads CASSWSSGRDETQYF. The CDR3 DNA follows: TGTGCCAGCAGCTGGTCTAGCGGGAGAGACGAGACCCAGTACTTC. The chain carries TRBV5-4 and TRBJ2-5; 10 nucleotides line up with TRBD2. The germline gives CDR1 SGHNT, CDR2 YYREEE (reference sequence). CDR3 length equals 15 residues. J gave up 5 bases and V 3 bases, and 7 bases lay outside the gene matches.

In its sample, this clone was seen once. The J gene is TRBJ1-4, the V gene TRBV18, with D uncertain. V lost 3 bases, J lost 7 bases, and 12 bases lay in between. Germline loops: CDR1 KGHSH, CDR2 LQKENI. The CDR3 length is 14 residues. CDR3 bases: TGTGCCAGCTCACCTCGGCCCGGGTCTGAAAAACTGTTTTTT. Amino acids: CASSPRPGSEKLFF.